This T cell receptor (beta chain) appears in the sequencing data of a study of PD-L1 blockade in urothelial cancer. Turning to the study itself: Prior chemotherapy in patients spanned 0 to 3 regimens.

Specified time point: pretreatment peripheral blood. The data were produced by immunoSEQ multiplex PCR, yet TCRdb's version contains in-frame clones alone and is incomplete. In the table there are tens of thousands of clones, 70% to 90% of which are singletons. The CDR3 runs to 11 residues. CDR1 is DFQATT, CDR2 SNEGSKA, per germline (reference sequence). The V gene lost 5 bases and the J gene lost 6 bases, with 11 bases spanning the gap. The TCR comes from an older woman with urothelial cancer. The chain joins TRBV20-1 to TRBJ2-7; D is possibly TRBD1 (8 bases). The material sequenced was PBMCs, taken around atezolizumab (anti-PD-L1) treatment. CDR3: CSAYRGGEQYF. CDR3 nucleotides: TGCAGTGCTTACAGGGGGGGCGAGCAGTACTTC.